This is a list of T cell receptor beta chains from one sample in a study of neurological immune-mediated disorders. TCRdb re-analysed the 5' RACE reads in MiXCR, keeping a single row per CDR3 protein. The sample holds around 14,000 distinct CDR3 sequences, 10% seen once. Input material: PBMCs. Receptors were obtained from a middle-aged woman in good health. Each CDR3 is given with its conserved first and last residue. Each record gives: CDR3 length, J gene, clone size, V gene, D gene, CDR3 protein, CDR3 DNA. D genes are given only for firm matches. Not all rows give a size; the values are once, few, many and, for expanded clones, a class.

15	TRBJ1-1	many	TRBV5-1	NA	CASSALGGPSTEAFF	TGCGCCAGCAGCGCACTAGGAGGCCCCAGCACTGAAGCTTTCTTT
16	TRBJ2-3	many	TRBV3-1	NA	CASSRLGGTRRDTQYF	TGTGCCAGCAGCCGCCTCGGTGGTACTCGTCGGGATACGCAGTATTTT
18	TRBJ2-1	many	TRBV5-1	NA	CASSLGVGSEKNYNEQFF	TGCGCCAGCAGCTTGGGGGTAGGGTCTGAGAAAAATTACAATGAGCAGTTCTTC
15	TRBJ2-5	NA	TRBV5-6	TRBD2	CASSQDSGSWETQYF	TGTGCCAGCAGCCAGGATAGCGGGAGCTGGGAGACCCAGTACTTC
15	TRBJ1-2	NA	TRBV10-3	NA	CAISASSRTVYGYTF	TGTGCCATCAGTGCATCTTCCCGGACGGTCTATGGCTACACCTTC
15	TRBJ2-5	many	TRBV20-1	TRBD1	CSASGTGGNQETQYF	TGCAGTGCTAGCGGGACAGGGGGGAATCAAGAGACCCAGTACTTC
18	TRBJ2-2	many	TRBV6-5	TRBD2	CASSYSGTSGKNTGELFF	TGTGCCAGCAGTTACTCGGGGACTAGCGGGAAGAACACCGGGGAGCTGTTTTTT
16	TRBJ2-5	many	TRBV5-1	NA	CASSLVQGMGYETQYF	TGCGCCAGCAGCTTGGTACAGGGTATGGGTTATGAGACCCAGTACTTC
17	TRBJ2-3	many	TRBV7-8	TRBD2	CASSFSRTSGSTDTQYF	TGTGCCAGCAGCTTTTCTAGGACTAGCGGTAGCACAGATACGCAGTATTTT
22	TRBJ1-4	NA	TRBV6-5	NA	CASSYTNFPLTVFQGTNEKLFF	TGTGCCAGCAGTTACACTAACTTCCCACTTACAGTATTTCAGGGAACTAATGAAAAACTGTTTTTT
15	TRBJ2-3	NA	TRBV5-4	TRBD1	CASSYGTGVTDTQYF	TGTGCCAGCAGTTACGGGACAGGGGTCACAGATACGCAGTATTTT
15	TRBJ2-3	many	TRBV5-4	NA	CASSGNPLGTDTQYF	TGTGCCAGCAGCGGGAACCCCCTGGGCACAGATACGCAGTATTTT
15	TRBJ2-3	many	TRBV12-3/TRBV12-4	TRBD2	CASSKSGVGTDTQYF	TGTGCCAGCAGTAAAAGCGGGGTGGGCACAGATACGCAGTATTTT
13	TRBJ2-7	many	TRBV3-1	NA	CASSRQQGYEQYF	TGTGCCAGCAGCCGACAGCAAGGGTACGAGCAGTACTTC
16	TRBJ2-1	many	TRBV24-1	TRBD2	CATSDPSGRGGNEQFF	TGTGCCACCAGTGATCCCAGCGGGAGAGGCGGCAATGAGCAGTTCTTC
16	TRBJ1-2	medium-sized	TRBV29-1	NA	CSVKTATRSPNYGYTF	TGCAGCGTTAAGACAGCCACCCGATCTCCTAACTATGGCTACACCTTC
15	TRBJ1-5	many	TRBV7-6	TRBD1	CASSTGQGAGQPQHF	TGTGCCAGCAGCACTGGACAGGGGGCTGGTCAGCCCCAGCATTTT
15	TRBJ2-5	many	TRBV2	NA	CASSEVGGPQETQYF	TGTGCCAGCAGTGAAGTGGGCGGACCCCAAGAGACCCAGTACTTC
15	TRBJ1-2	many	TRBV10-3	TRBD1	CAISEFLGTGVGYTF	TGTGCCATCAGTGAGTTCCTCGGGACAGGGGTCGGCTACACCTTC
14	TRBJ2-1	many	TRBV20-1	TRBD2	CSARLASGMNEQFF	TGCAGTGCTAGATTGGCTAGCGGGATGAATGAGCAGTTCTTC
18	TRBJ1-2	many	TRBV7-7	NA	CASSENKRRGVFDYGYTF	TGTGCCAGCAGCGAAAACAAGAGAAGGGGGGTCTTTGACTATGGCTACACCTTC
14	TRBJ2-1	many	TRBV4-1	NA	CASSQDGRAHEQFF	TGCGCCAGCAGCCAAGACGGAAGGGCGCATGAGCAGTTCTTC
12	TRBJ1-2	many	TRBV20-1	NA	CSARDPGFGYTF	TGCAGTGCTAGAGATCCTGGGTTTGGCTACACCTTC
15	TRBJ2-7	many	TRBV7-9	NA	CASSLEGGSSYEQYF	TGTGCCAGCAGCTTAGAGGGTGGGAGCTCCTACGAGCAGTACTTC
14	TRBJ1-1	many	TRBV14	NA	CASSHSSFGRSAFF	TGTGCCAGCAGCCACAGTTCTTTTGGGAGGTCAGCTTTCTTT
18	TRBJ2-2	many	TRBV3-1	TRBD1	CASSQEGTGGINTGELFF	TGTGCCAGCAGCCAAGAAGGGACAGGGGGAATAAACACCGGGGAGCTGTTTTTT
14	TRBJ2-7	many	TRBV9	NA	CASSVGSFPIEQYF	TGTGCCAGCAGCGTCGGGTCCTTCCCTATCGAGCAGTACTTC
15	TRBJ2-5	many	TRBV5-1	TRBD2	CASSLNGGSGETQYF	TGCGCCAGCAGCTTGAACGGGGGGAGCGGTGAGACCCAGTACTTC
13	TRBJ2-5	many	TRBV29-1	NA	CSVEASVQETQYF	TGCAGCGTTGAGGCATCCGTCCAAGAGACCCAGTACTTC
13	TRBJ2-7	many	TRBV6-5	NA	CASSYRVLGEQYF	TGTGCCAGCAGTTACAGGGTTCTGGGTGAGCAGTACTTC
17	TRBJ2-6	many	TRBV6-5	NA	CASSYGAGLTGANVLTF	TGTGCCAGCAGTTACGGGGCAGGGCTGACTGGGGCCAACGTCCTGACTTTC